This T cell receptor beta chain was profiled in a study of human T cells and chemical hapten exposure. About the study: Weekly scalp doses of diphenylcyclopropenone were given to patients during the roughly 26-week study. Study outcomes and limitations: Expanded TCRs clustered into significantly more large CDR3 similarity groups than controls, the analysis revealed.

Time point of the sample: patch test 3, about 24 weeks after DPC sensitization. Stated treatment: therapeutic diphenylcyclopropenone sensitization with weekly scalp DPC. This clonotype came up a few times. Antigen: not known. This CDR3 spans 17 amino acids. Looked up from germline, CDR1 is SNHLY and CDR2 is FYNNEI. Trimming stripped 6 bases from V and 0 bases from J, with 18 bases between. For the library, individual cDNA molecules each received unique molecular identifiers. Using its own MiXCR run on the RACE reads, TCRdb lists one record per CDR3 protein. The sample carries roughly 90,000 distinct CDR3 sequences, 9.5% to 13% recorded once.

The clonotype originates from a woman younger than 45 with alopecia areata. Some clones in this sample may be carry-over from other donors' samples. The sample in question was whole blood, obtained in connection with sensitization to the hapten diphenylcyclopropenone (DPC). This chain joins TRBV2 and TRBJ1-5; D is unclear. The CDR3 loop reads CASSDIKSEYSNQPQHF. Written as DNA, the CDR3 is TGTGCCAGCAGCGACATTAAATCGGAGTATAGCAATCAGCCCCAGCATTTT.